This T cell receptor beta chain was profiled in a study of T-cell reconstitution after alpha-beta-depleted transplantation in children. The V and J ends lost 1 base and 2 bases respectively, with 6 bases between them. CDR3 length: 14 residues. Germline CDR1 reads SGHVS; CDR2 reads FQNEAQ. This clonotype has a count of ten or more. Researchers prepared the TCRbeta library using unique molecular identifiers, the study reports. TCRdb itself ran the PCR reads through MiXCR, one entry per CDR3 protein. The sample gives more than 150,000 distinct CDR3 sequences, more than 14% of which show up once; over 10% is in the top ten.

This sequence was found in a human donor who donated a stem cell graft to a child with acute lymphoblastic leukemia. The V call is TRBV7-8, the J call TRBJ2-1, with D perhaps being TRBD1 or TRBD2 (5 bases each). The sequenced sample was PBMCs from the stem cell graft donor, obtained from the stem cell graft. CDR3 DNA sequence: TGTGCCAGCAGCTTAGGGGGGACCTACAATGAGCAGTTCTTC. The encoded protein is CASSLGGTYNEQFF.